What follows is one T cell receptor beta chain and its context. The antigen is not known. The CDR3 totals 14 residues. CDR1 SQVTM and CDR2 ANQGSEA come from the germline V gene. TRB cDNA was prepared as libraries by UMI-labeled 5' RACE. TCRdb reworked the 5' RACE reads into one entry per CDR3 protein, no DNA. The data include more than 45,000 distinct CDR3 sequences; the top ten clones carry 23%. This record belongs to a study of CXCR3-negative and CXCR3-positive naive CD8 T cells. Notes on the study in general: Diversity proved comparably high across both naive subsets and much lower in memory CD8+ cells.

The source of this sequence is a human donor in good health. Some clones in this sample may be carry-over from other donors' samples. The gene calls are TRBV29-1 and TRBJ2-1; TCRdb returns TRBD1, unconfirmable since there is no DNA. Source material: memory CD8+ T cells from blood. The CDR3 region is CSAPSGQIHNEQFF.